What follows are 10 T cell receptor beta chains derived from one specimen sequenced in a study of tumor and adjacent non-tumor tissue in lung cancer. Three rounds of nested PCR, following a modified ARM-PCR protocol, produced the TCRbeta library. TCRdb itself ran the multiplex PCR reads through MiXCR, one entry per CDR3 protein. The data contain more than 85,000 distinct CDR3 sequences, around 65% of them singletons. This sample's RNA came from whole unsorted tissue. Sequencing used lung tumor tissue. These receptors were taken from a man aged 65 to 85 with non-small cell lung cancer.

The J gene is TRBJ1-4, the V gene TRBV7-8; possible D gene TRBD1, 5 bases. CDR1 is SGHVS and CDR2 is FQNEAQ in the germline V gene. The germline V and J ends were trimmed by 6 bases and 8 bases, with 19 bases remaining between them. The CDR3 is 15 residues long. The CDR3, as DNA: TGTGCCAGCAGTCTAGACGACAGCACCAGGGAAAAACTGTTTTTT. As protein: CASSLDDSTREKLFF.

Regarding this clonotype: A junction boundary mismatches the germline segment, possibly from a read error. The chain uses TRBV11-2 and TRBJ1-5, with TRBD1 matching 7 bases. Germline loops: CDR1 SGHAT, CDR2 FQNNGV. The CDR3 is 14 residues long. The CDR3 nucleotides read TGTGCCAGCAGCCGGGACAGAGGGGCAGAGCCCCACCATTTT. It codes for CASSRDRGAEPHHF.

To note about this clonotype: This CDR3 is missing its conserved last phenylalanine or tryptophan, likely due to a read error. CDR3 coding DNA: TGTGGCAGCAGCCAAGTGAGGGGGAGCTCCTACGAGCAGTACTCC. Residues: CGSSQVRGSSYEQYS. The chain links TRBV4-2 to TRBJ2-7; TRBD1 might be the D (6 bases). Germline lookup yields CDR1 LGHNA and CDR2 YNFKEQ. The CDR3 consists of 15 residues.

Concerning this clonotype itself: A read error may explain this, as a much larger clone is one base away. This CDR3 fails to terminate in the conserved phenylalanine or tryptophan, so it likely reflects a read error. The chain uses TRBV5-1 and TRBJ1-6, with a weak D call TRBD1 (6 bases). With 2 bases removed from V and 12 bases from J, the gap between germline ends came to 18 bases. The CDR3 runs to 15 residues. Germline CDR1 reads SGHRS; CDR2 reads YFSETQ. The CDR3 region has the DNA TGCGCCAGCAGCTTCGGGGGGCGTGCTTTGGAACCCCTCCACTTG. Protein product: CASSFGGRALEPLHL.

To note about this clonotype: One junction end does not reproduce the germline sequence, and a read error may be involved. V and J are TRBV29-1 and TRBJ1-1; a possible D gene is TRBD1 (6 bases). This CDR3 contains 16 residues. Germline V gene data show CDR1 as SQVTM and CDR2 as ANQGSEA. CDR3: CGVGGHRAGQNTEAFF. The DNA for the CDR3 is TGCGGCGTTGGAGGCCACAGGGCAGGGCAGAACACTGAAGCTTTCTTT.

The genes are TRBV5-1 and TRBJ1-4, with D maybe TRBD1 (6 bases). V was pared by 5 bases and J by 12 bases, with 20 bases between. This CDR3 is built from 14 residues. The germline V gene encodes CDR1 SGHRS and CDR2 YFSETQ. DNA for the CDR3: TGCGCCAGCAGAGAGTGGGGGGCAGCCGAGGAACTGTTTTTT. This sequence encodes CASREWGAAEELFF.

V is TRBV6-1 and J is TRBJ2-7, with 9 positions matching TRBD2. In germline, CDR1 is MNHNS, CDR2 SASEGT. This CDR3 has 17 residues. The J segment lost 0 bases and the V segment lost 2 bases, leaving 8 bases of the junction unmatched. The CDR3 protein is CASSESDRAGGSYEQYF. The CDR3 DNA sequence: TGTGCCAGCAGTGAATCTGATCGAGCGGGGGGCTCCTACGAGCAGTACTTC.

As to this clonotype: A read error may account for a junction end that differs from germline. The chain has TRBV6-5 and TRBJ2-7, with 7 bases fitting TRBD1. From germline, CDR1 is MNHEY and CDR2 SVGAGI. CDR3 length equals 15 residues. CDR3: CVSSYVTGSLNEQYF. The CDR3 DNA reads as TGTGTCAGCAGTTACGTGACAGGGAGCCTAAACGAGCAGTACTTC.

For this clonotype: Since a much larger clone is just one base distant, this may be a read error. V is TRBV29-1 and J is TRBJ2-3, with a tentative D call TRBD2 (6 bases). CDR1 and CDR2 (germline): SQVTM, ANQGSEA. This CDR3 comprises 14 residues. V was clipped by 7 bases and J by 2 bases, with 16 bases between them. The CDR3 loop is CSGIQAGLTDTQYF. CDR3 in DNA: TGCAGCGGGATACAAGCGGGCCTCACAGATACGCAGTATTTT.

On this clonotype itself: A much larger clonotype is one base distant, so this may be a read error. This chain connects TRBV7-9 to TRBJ2-5; 12 bases fit TRBD1. V trimming: 11 bases; J trimming: 7 bases; junction bases outside the gene matches: 5. This CDR3 has 12 amino acids. The germline CDR1 and CDR2 sequences are SEHNR and FQNEAQ (reference sequence). The CDR3 bases are TGTGCCGGGACAGGGGGCGATGCGACCCAGTACTTC. Amino acid sequence: CAGTGGDATQYF.